The clone carrying this T cell receptor (beta chain) was detected ten times or more. TCRdb processed the PCR reads anew with MiXCR; each CDR3 protein has one entry. The sample shows approximately 77,000 distinct CDR3 sequences, around 54% of them seen only once. The data stem from a study of CDR3 diversity in severe acne. This CDR3 contains 13 residues. CDR1 is ENHRY and CDR2 is SYGVKD in the germline V gene. V lost 10 bases, J lost 5 bases, and 14 bases lay in between. The chain recombines TRBV10-3 with TRBJ1-4, with D perhaps matching TRBD1 (5 bases). This TCR came from a male donor with severe acne vulgaris. Sequences were obtained from blood. In DNA form, the CDR3 reads TGTGCCAGCGGGTATCGACAGAATGAAAAACTGTTTTTT. Translated: CASGYRQNEKLFF.